This is a list of T cell receptor beta chains from one sample in a study of PD-1 blockade in classical Hodgkin lymphoma. Produced via immunoSEQ multiplex PCR; TCRdb's table is partial and in-frame only. This table has about 21,000 clones, 70% to 75% appearing once. The sample was peripheral blood mononuclear cells (PBMCs), taken before the fourth cycle of nivolumab. These TCRs come from a human donor with classical Hodgkin lymphoma. Each CDR3 is given with its conserved first and last residue. The D gene is left open where the match is weak. Size tells how often a clone was seen (once, few, many) or the class of an expanded clone, and some rows leave it out.

TGTGCCAGCAGCTTCTACGGGAGTACCTACAATGAGCAGTTCTTC	CASSFYGSTYNEQFF	.	.	TRBV6-6	TRBJ2-1
TGTGCCTGGAGTGTCGGGGACGAGCAGTACTTC	CAWSVGDEQYF	.	few	TRBV30	TRBJ2-7
TGTGCCAGCAGTTTTGGAGATTGGGGAAACACCATATATTTT	CASSFGDWGNTIYF	.	.	TRBV28	TRBJ1-3
TGTGCCGGCAGCTCGCGCCCCAGCGGGAGCTCCTACGAGCAGTACTTC	CAGSSRPSGSSYEQYF	TRBD2	.	TRBV7-8	TRBJ2-7
TGCGCCAGCAGCCGCCCGCCGCCGGGGGAGACCCAGTACTTC	CASSRPPPGETQYF	.	few	TRBV4-1	TRBJ2-5
TGTGCCTGGAGGCACGGGGCGAACACTGAAGCTTTCTTT	CAWRHGANTEAFF	.	.	TRBV30	TRBJ1-1
TGTGCCAGCAACGAAATACCGGGACTTCGAACGGCTATCTACGAGCAGTACTTC	CASNEIPGLRTAIYEQYF	.	few	TRBV21-1	TRBJ2-7
TGTGCCAGCAGCTTATATGGGACAGGGATCTCCTACAATGAGCAGTTCTTC	CASSLYGTGISYNEQFF	TRBD1	.	TRBV11-2	TRBJ2-1
TGTGCCAGCAGCCAGACAATTTATGAGCAGTTCTTC	CASSQTIYEQFF	.	.	TRBV11-2	TRBJ2-1
TGTGCCAGCAGCACTGGACTCGCTAATCAGCCCCAGCATTTT	CASSTGLANQPQHF	.	.	TRBV7-9	TRBJ1-5
TGCGCCAGCAGCCGGCCCTTGACAGGGGGCGAAAGTACTGAAGCTTTCTTT	CASSRPLTGGESTEAFF	TRBD1	large	TRBV5-1	TRBJ1-1
TGTGCCAGCAGTTATACCCGCGGGGCCCGGGGCCATGGCTACACCTTC	CASSYTRGARGHGYTF	.	.	TRBV6-5	TRBJ1-2
TGCAGCGCAGGGACACAGGGGGCAGGGACCGGGGAGCTGTTTTTT	CSAGTQGAGTGELFF	TRBD1	.	TRBV29-1	TRBJ2-2
TGTGCCAGCAGCCAGGGGGACAGACTTGAAGCTTTCTTT	CASSQGDRLEAFF	TRBD1	few	TRBV4-2	TRBJ1-1
TGTGCCAGCAGCTTGACAGGTAAAGCCTACGAGCAGTACTTC	CASSLTGKAYEQYF	.	.	TRBV7-2	TRBJ2-7
TGTGCCACCAGCAGAGGACTAGCGGGAGGGTCCTACAATGAGCAGTTCTTC	CATSRGLAGGSYNEQFF	TRBD2	.	TRBV15	TRBJ2-1
TGTGCCATCAGTCCCGGGACTAGCGGGAATTTAGATACGCAGTATTTT	CAISPGTSGNLDTQYF	TRBD2	once	TRBV10-3	TRBJ2-3
TGCGCCAGCAGCTTGTCACCGGGTAAGGGCTATGGCTACACCTTC	CASSLSPGKGYGYTF	.	once	TRBV5-1	TRBJ1-2
TGTGCCAGCAGCAAGTGGGACGTGACCTACGAGCAGTACTTC	CASSKWDVTYEQYF	.	.	TRBV7-2	TRBJ2-7
TGTGCCAGCAGTGGCCGGGGACGGGGCGACGAGCAGTACTTC	CASSGRGRGDEQYF	.	.	TRBV2	TRBJ2-7
TGTGCCAGCAGCTTGGGCCCCGGGACTAGCGGGGCCAATGAGCAGTTCTTC	CASSLGPGTSGANEQFF	TRBD2	.	TRBV5-5	TRBJ2-1
TGTGCCAGCAGTGAAGTCCCCTACGAGCAGTACTTC	CASSEVPYEQYF	.	.	TRBV25-1	TRBJ2-7
TGTGCCAGCAGTTACCTCTCGGGGCGCGAGCAGTACTTC	CASSYLSGREQYF	.	.	TRBV6-5	TRBJ2-7
TGTGCCAGTAGTATAGATCTATTTGAGCAGGGTGAAGCTTTCTTT	CASSIDLFEQGEAFF	.	.	TRBV19	TRBJ1-1
TGCGCCAGCAGCTTGGCCGTTGTTGGACTAGCCAATGAGCAGTTCTTC	CASSLAVVGLANEQFF	TRBD2	.	TRBV5-1	TRBJ2-1
TGTGCCAGCAGCTCCCGGGACAGGGGGCGCGTGAACACTGAAGCTTTCTTT	CASSSRDRGRVNTEAFF	TRBD1	.	TRBV5-4	TRBJ1-1
TGTGCCACCAGCCACCTTCGCTCTGGGGCCAACGTCCTGACTTTC	CATSHLRSGANVLTF	.	.	TRBV15	TRBJ2-6
TGTGCCAGCGATCGACAGGGCACCTCTGGAAACACCATATATTTT	CASDRQGTSGNTIYF	TRBD1	few	TRBV6-1	TRBJ1-3
TGTGCCAGCAGCTTGGGAGAATATAATGAAAAACTGTTTTTT	CASSLGEYNEKLFF	.	.	TRBV5-5	TRBJ1-4
TGTGCCAGCACCCAGGGAGTCTATGGCTACACCTTC	CASTQGVYGYTF	.	.	TRBV2	TRBJ1-2
TGTGCCAGCAGTCCCCTAGGGACATTGAACACTGAAGCTTTCTTT	CASSPLGTLNTEAFF	.	.	TRBV27	TRBJ1-1
TGTGCCAGCAGCGAAGGACACTACGAGCAGTACTTC	CASSEGHYEQYF	.	few	TRBV7-9	TRBJ2-7
TGTGCCAGCAGCGGAGGAATCGGGACACCTTTCAATCAGCCCCAGCATTTT	CASSGGIGTPFNQPQHF	.	.	TRBV9	TRBJ1-5
TGTGCCAGCAGCCCATTTCAGCAGGGACCTAAGGCCTACGAGCAGTACTTC	CASSPFQQGPKAYEQYF	.	.	TRBV7-8	TRBJ2-7
TGCGCCAGCAGCTTGGGTGGGACAGGGGCCTACGAGCAGTACTTC	CASSLGGTGAYEQYF	TRBD1	.	TRBV5-1	TRBJ2-7
TGTGCCATCAGTGAGACAGGGGCCGCCCCCACTGAAGCTTTCTTT	CAISETGAAPTEAFF	TRBD1	.	TRBV10-3	TRBJ1-1
TGTGCCAGCAGCCGTGGGACAGATCAAGAGACCCAGTACTTC	CASSRGTDQETQYF	TRBD1	.	TRBV7-9	TRBJ2-5
TGTGCCAGAAACCGGGACAGTAGCACAGATACGCAGTATTTT	CARNRDSSTDTQYF	TRBD1	.	TRBV6-1	TRBJ2-3